This TCR beta chain was sequenced for a study of vaccination effects on CD4 cells after COVID-19. Only a few counts were recorded for this clone. The antigen remains unidentified. Profiling relied on immunoSEQ multiplex PCR, and the TCRdb table lists in-frame clones only, not all of them. The sample has 25,000 to 35,000 clones, approximately 68% seen once. Looked up from germline, CDR1 is MNHNS and CDR2 is SASEGT. The CDR3 has 14 residues. Trimming stripped 1 base from V and 3 bases from J, with 6 bases between. Sequencing followed a ViraFEST assay step that expanded antigen-specific CD4+ T cells with viral peptide pools. Having been cultured for about 10 days, the cells underwent CD4+ T cell isolation. Nucleocapsid antibodies stayed negative before and after vaccination, showing no earlier SARS-CoV-2 infection. A few million PBMC per well were cultured with approximately 9.7 IU/ml IL-2 and about 10 ug/ml peptides. Cultures got half-medium changes with IL-2 on days 3 and 7.

J is TRBJ1-4 and V is TRBV6-1; D may be TRBD1 (6 bases). This specimen consisted of CD4+ T cells from PBMCs cultured with HCoV-229E spike peptides, obtained before COVID-19 vaccination. This sequence was found in a human donor who received a COVID-19 vaccine. CDR3 nucleotide sequence: TGTGCCAGCAGTGAAGGGGGGCCTAATGAAAAACTGTTTTTT. The encoded protein is CASSEGGPNEKLFF.